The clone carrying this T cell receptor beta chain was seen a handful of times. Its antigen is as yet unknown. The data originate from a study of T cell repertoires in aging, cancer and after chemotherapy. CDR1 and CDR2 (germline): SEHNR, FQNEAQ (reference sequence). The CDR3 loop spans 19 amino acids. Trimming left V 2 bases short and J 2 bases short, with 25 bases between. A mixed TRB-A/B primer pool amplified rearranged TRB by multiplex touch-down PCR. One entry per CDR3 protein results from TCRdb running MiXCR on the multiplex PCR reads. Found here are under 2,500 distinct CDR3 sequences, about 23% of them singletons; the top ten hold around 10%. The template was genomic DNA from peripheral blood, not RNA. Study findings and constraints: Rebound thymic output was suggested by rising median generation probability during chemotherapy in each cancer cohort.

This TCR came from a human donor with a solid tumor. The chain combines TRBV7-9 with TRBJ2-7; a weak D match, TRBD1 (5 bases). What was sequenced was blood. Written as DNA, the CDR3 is TGTGCCAGCAGCTTAAGGGGCATTCGGCCGCAAGAGGCTACCTACGAGCAGTACTTC. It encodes CASSLRGIRPQEATYEQYF.